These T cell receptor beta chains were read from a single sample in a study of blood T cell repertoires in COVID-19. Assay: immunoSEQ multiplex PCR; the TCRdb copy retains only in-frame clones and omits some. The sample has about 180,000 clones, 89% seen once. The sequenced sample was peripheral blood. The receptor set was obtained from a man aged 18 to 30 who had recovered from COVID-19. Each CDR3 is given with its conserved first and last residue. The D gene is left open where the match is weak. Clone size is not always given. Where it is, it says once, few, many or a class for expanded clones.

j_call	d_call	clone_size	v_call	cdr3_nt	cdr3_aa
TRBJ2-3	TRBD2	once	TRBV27	TGTGCCAGCAGTGGACTAGCGGGATTCACAGATACGCAGTATTTT	CASSGLAGFTDTQYF
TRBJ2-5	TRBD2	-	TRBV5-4	TGTGCCAGCAGCAAACCGACTAGCGGGTGGGAGACCCAGTACTTC	CASSKPTSGWETQYF
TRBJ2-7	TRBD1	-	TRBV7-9	TGTGCCAGCAGCTTAGTGGGACAGCTGGGCGAGCAGTACTTC	CASSLVGQLGEQYF
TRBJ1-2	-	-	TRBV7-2	TGTGCCAGCAGCTTAGCGAGTGGCAGGATAGATAACTATGGCTACACCTTC	CASSLASGRIDNYGYTF
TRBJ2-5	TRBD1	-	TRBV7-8	TGTGCCAGCAGGCGACAGGGGGCCCCGTACTTC	CASRRQGAPYF
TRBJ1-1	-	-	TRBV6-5	TGTGCCAGCAGTCTAGAGGGCAACACTGAAGCTTTCTTT	CASSLEGNTEAFF
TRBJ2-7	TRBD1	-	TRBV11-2	TGTGCCAGCAGCGGCCGACAGGGCCCCTACGAGCAGTACTTC	CASSGRQGPYEQYF
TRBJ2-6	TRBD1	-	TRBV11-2	TGTGCCAGCAGCTTAGATGGGACAGGAATCTCTGGGGCCAACGTCCTGACTTTC	CASSLDGTGISGANVLTF
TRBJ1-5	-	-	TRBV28	TGTGCCAGCAGGGGTCAGGGCAATCAGCCCCAGCATTTT	CASRGQGNQPQHF
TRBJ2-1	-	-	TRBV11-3	TGTGCCAGCAGCTTTCGAGGCCCTGGGTTTAAGCAGTTCTTC	CASSFRGPGFKQFF
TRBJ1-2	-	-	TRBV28	TGTGCCAGCAGTCTCCCCGAATTGGGCAACTATGGCTACACCTTC	CASSLPELGNYGYTF
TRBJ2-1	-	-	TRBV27	TGTGCCAGCAGTTTGACTAGGAATGAGCAGTTCTTC	CASSLTRNEQFF
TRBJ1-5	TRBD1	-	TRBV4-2	TGTGCCAGCAGCCAAGACGGGACAGGGATTAATCAGCCCCAGCATTTT	CASSQDGTGINQPQHF
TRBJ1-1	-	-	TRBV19	TGTGCCAGTAGGAGACAGGAGAACACTGAAGCTTTCTTT	CASRRQENTEAFF
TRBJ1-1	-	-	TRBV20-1	TGCAGTGCGCCAGGGTTTGAAGCTTTCTTT	CSAPGFEAFF
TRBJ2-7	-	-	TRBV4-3	TGCGCCAGCAGCCAAGATCCGGGGCTAGCGAGGATCTACGAGCAGTACTTC	CASSQDPGLARIYEQYF
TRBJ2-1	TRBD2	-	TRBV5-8	TGTGCCAGCAGCTTGGACGGTACGGCTAGCGGGAGTCGTGAGCAGTTCTTC	CASSLDGTASGSREQFF
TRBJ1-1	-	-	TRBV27	TGTGCCAGCAGTTTATGGGGGGGTAACACTGAAGCTTTCTTT	CASSLWGGNTEAFF
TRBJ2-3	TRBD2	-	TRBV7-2	TGTGCCAGCAGCTTAGGACTAGCGGGCACAGATACGCAGTATTTT	CASSLGLAGTDTQYF
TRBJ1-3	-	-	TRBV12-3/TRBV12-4	TGTGCCAGCAGTGCAGGGGTTGGAAACACCATATATTTT	CASSAGVGNTIYF
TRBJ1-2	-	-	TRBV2	TGTGCCAGCAGTGACGGTTCCGTAATCTATGGCTACACCTTC	CASSDGSVIYGYTF
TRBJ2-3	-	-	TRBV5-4	TGTGCCAGCAGCTTGAGGGGTACAGATACGCAGTATTTT	CASSLRGTDTQYF
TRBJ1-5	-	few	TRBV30	TGTGCCTGGTCCCTTAGGGGGTACGGTCAGCCCCAGCATTTT	CAWSLRGYGQPQHF
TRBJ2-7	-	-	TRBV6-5	TGTGCCAGCAGCCCGGGTCCTCTCTACGAGCAGTACTTC	CASSPGPLYEQYF
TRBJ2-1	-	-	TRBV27	TGTGCCAGCAGTTTTGTAGGGGAACCCTACAATGAGCAGTTCTTC	CASSFVGEPYNEQFF
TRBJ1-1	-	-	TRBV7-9	TGTGCCAGCAGCTCTACCCAGGGGAAGGGCACTGAAGCTTTCTTT	CASSSTQGKGTEAFF
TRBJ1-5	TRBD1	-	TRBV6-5	TGTGCCAGCAGTACAGGGGGCTTTCAGCCCCAGCATTTT	CASSTGGFQPQHF
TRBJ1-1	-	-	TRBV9	TGTGCCAGCAGCGCGACAGTGAACACTGAAGCTTTCTTT	CASSATVNTEAFF
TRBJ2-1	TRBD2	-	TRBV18	TGTGCCAGCTCACCACCAACTAGCGGTGGGGATGAGCAGTTCTTC	CASSPPTSGGDEQFF
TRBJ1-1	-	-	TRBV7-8	TGTGCCAGCAGCTTAGTCGGGAGCCTGAACACTGAAGCTTTCTTT	CASSLVGSLNTEAFF
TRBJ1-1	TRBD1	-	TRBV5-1	TGCGCCAGCAGCTTGGAAGGTCAGGGGGCTGGGACTGAAGCTTTCTTT	CASSLEGQGAGTEAFF
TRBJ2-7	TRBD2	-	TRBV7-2	TGTGCCAGCAGCCCCCGGGGCGGGAGGGTTGAGCAGTACTTC	CASSPRGGRVEQYF
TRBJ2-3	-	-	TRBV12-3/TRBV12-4	TGTGCCAGCACACAGACAGATACGCAGTATTTT	CASTQTDTQYF
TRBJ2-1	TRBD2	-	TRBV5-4	TGTGCCAGCAGCTCCGGGACTAGCGACCACAATGAGCAGTTCTTC	CASSSGTSDHNEQFF
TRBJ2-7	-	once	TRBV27	TGTGCCAGCAGACGAGGGTACGAGCAGTACTTC	CASRRGYEQYF
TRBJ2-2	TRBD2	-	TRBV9	TGTGCCAGCAGCGTAGGGACTAGCGGGTTAGTCACCGGGGAGCTGTTTTTT	CASSVGTSGLVTGELFF
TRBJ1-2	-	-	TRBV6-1	TGTGCCAGCAGTGATCTCGGGACTACTGGGGGCTACACCTTC	CASSDLGTTGGYTF
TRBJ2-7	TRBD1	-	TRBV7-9	TGTGCCATCTGGGCGACAGGGACCGAGCAGTACTTC	CAIWATGTEQYF
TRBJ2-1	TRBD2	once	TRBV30	TGTGCCTGGATCCCGGGACTAGCGGGAGCCCATAGCTCCTACAATGAGCAGTTCTTC	CAWIPGLAGAHSSYNEQFF
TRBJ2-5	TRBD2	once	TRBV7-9	TGTGCCAGCAGCCTCGGACTAGCGGGGGAGTACCAAGAGACCCAGTACTTC	CASSLGLAGEYQETQYF
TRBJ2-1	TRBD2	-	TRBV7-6	TGTGCCAGCAGCGAACTAGCGGGAGGGGGCAATGAGCAGTTCTTC	CASSELAGGGNEQFF
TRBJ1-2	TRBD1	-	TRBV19	TGTGCCAGCACGGGACAGACTTTTAACTATGGCTACACCTTC	CASTGQTFNYGYTF
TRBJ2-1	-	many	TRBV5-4	TGTGCCAGCAGCTTGTTAGTGGTCGATGAGCAGTTCTTC	CASSLLVVDEQFF
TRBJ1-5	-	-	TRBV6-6	TGTGCCACCACGGACAGAAATCAGCCCCAGCATTTT	CATTDRNQPQHF
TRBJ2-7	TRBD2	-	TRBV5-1	TGCGCCAGCAGCTTGGCCTCTAGCGGGAAGGCCTACGAGCAGTACTTC	CASSLASSGKAYEQYF
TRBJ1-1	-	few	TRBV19	TGTGCCAGTAGTATCAGGGGAGTAGGGAACACTGAAGCTTTCTTT	CASSIRGVGNTEAFF
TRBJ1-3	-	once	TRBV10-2	TGCGCCAGCAGGCCCGGGACTGGAGGAAACACCATATATTTT	CASRPGTGGNTIYF
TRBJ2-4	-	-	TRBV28	TGTGCCAGCAGGCAGGGACTAGCCAAAAACATTCAGTACTTC	CASRQGLAKNIQYF
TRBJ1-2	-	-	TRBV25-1	TGTGCCAGCAGTTCCCCGGGGGGCAGGGGTAACTATGGCTACACCTTC	CASSSPGGRGNYGYTF
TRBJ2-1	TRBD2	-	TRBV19	TGTGCCAGTAGTATTACTAGCGGGAGCCCCTACAATGAGCAGTTCTTC	CASSITSGSPYNEQFF
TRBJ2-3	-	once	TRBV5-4	TGTGCCAGCAGCTCAAATTGGGGACTGGCCACAGATACGCAGTATTTT	CASSSNWGLATDTQYF
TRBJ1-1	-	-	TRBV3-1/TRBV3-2	TGTGCCAGCAGCCTACGACCGGGACAACAGAACACTGAAGCTTTCTTT	CASSLRPGQQNTEAFF
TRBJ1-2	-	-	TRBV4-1	TGCGCCAGCAGCCAAGATCCGGCAGGGATGAATGGCTACACCTTC	CASSQDPAGMNGYTF
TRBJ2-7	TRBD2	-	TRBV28	TGTGCCATCTTGACTAGCGGGAACTCCTACGAGCAGTACTTC	CAILTSGNSYEQYF
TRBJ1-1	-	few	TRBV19	TGTGCCAGTAGTTCCCAGGGAGGGGTCACTGAAGCTTTCTTT	CASSSQGGVTEAFF
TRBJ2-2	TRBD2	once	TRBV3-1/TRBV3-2	TGTGCCAGCAGCCAGATTTGGAGCGGGAGGGCCGGGGAGCTGTTTTTT	CASSQIWSGRAGELFF
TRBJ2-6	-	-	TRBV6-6	TGTGCCAGCTGGTTATATTCGGCAGGTGGGGCCAACGTCCTGACTTTC	CASWLYSAGGANVLTF
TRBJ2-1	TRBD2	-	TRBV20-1	TGCAGTGCCAGTGGTAGCGGGACTCCTAACCTGGGGGATGAGCAGTTCTTC	CSASGSGTPNLGDEQFF
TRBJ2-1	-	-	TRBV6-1	TGTGCCAGCAGTGGCCAGGGGCGGAGCTCCTACAATGAGCAGTTCTTC	CASSGQGRSSYNEQFF
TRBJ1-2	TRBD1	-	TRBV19	TGTGCCAGTAGTATAGTCCGGGACAGTAACTATGGCTACACCTTC	CASSIVRDSNYGYTF